This T cell receptor beta chain stems from a study of T cell responses to AZD1222 COVID-19 vaccine. On the study more broadly: Second-dose intervals of approximately 4 or approximately 12 weeks were pooled.

Germline CDR1 reads MNHEY; CDR2 reads SVGAGI. The junction had 6 bases not matched to a gene; V was cut back by 2 bases and J by 0 bases. The CDR3 is 16 amino acids. TCRdb's table, derived via immunoSEQ multiplex PCR, lists solely in-frame clones and lacks some. The sample lists about 97,000 clones, approximately 88% seen once, with 15% to 20% in the top ten. Sequences were derived from peripheral blood, sampled on day 0 of AZD1222 vaccination. The chain couples TRBV6-5 to TRBJ1-1; the match to TRBD1 covers 7 bases. This receptor was obtained from an adult in good health. CDR3 amino acids: CASSYKRQGLNTEAFF. As DNA, the CDR3 is TGTGCCAGCAGTTACAAAAGACAGGGATTGAACACTGAAGCTTTCTTT.